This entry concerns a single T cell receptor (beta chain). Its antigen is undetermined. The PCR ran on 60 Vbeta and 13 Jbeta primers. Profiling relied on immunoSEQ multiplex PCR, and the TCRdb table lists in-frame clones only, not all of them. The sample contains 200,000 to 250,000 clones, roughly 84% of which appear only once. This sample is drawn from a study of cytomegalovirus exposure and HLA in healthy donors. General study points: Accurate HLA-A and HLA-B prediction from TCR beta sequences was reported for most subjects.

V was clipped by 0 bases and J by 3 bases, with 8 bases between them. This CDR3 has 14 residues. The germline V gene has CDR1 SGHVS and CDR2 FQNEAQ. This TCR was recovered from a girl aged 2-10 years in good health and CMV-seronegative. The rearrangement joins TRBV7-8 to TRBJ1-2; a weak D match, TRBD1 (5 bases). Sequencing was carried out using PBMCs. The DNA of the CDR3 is TGTGCCAGCAGCTTAGCCGGGGGGGACTATGGCTACACCTTC. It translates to CASSLAGGDYGYTF.